This T cell receptor (beta chain) appears in the sequencing data of a study of blood T cell repertoires in COVID-19 (dated by TCRdb to between 2020 and 2021). About the investigation overall: Samples from collaborators originated in the United States, Italy and Spain and spanned both the acute and convalescent phases of COVID-19. The prospective study material was composed of cDNA or gDNA derived from T cells, B-cell-depleted T cells, or PBMCs. Subjects who had been exposed to COVID-19, were actively infected with it, or had recovered from it provided the deeply sampled blood TCRbeta repertoires that made up the dataset. The repertoires were made available in a free public database intended to serve as a resource for research on the immune response to SARS-CoV-2. Samples came from the ongoing ImmuneRACE study (first 160 participants) plus 1,254 subjects from 6 global collaborators. Nearly every sample came with metadata listing a de-identified subject ID, COVID-19 status, age in years and sex. HLA class I and class II types, where available, came from metadata supplied by the sample provider rather than from assay-based typing.

Beyond this particular receptor, the publication reports: The quantity of clinical and demographic metadata differed by source and by participant and was supplied without curation.

Collaborating institutions collected whole blood in K2EDTA tubes following their own protocols. For TCRbeta analysis, collaborators shipped samples in one of three forms: frozen whole blood, isolated PBMCs, or DNA extracted from either of those sample types. The CDR3, from cysteine to phenylalanine, totals 13 residues. CDR3 DNA only is kept here, 39 bases in frame from base 1. Between the V and J ends, shortened by 6 bases and 6 bases respectively, the junction contains 14 bases. From the germline V gene (reference sequence), CDR1 is LNHDA and CDR2 is SQIVND. TCRbeta CDR3 regions were amplified from genomic DNA using the immunoSEQ Assay, a bias-controlled multiplex PCR. In the original analysis: The number of nucleated cells in each sample was estimated from the amplification of reference gene primers within the assay. Sequence reads were collapsed and filtered to measure the absolute abundance of every unique TCRbeta CDR3 rearrangement. For each sample, productive Simpson clonality was calculated as the square root of Simpson's diversity index across productive rearrangements. The source is immuneACCESS, and TCRdb retained only in-frame sequences with V and J called. Part of the clones is not carried over; for the studies checked, unresolved V genes explain less than half of this, and the remainder is unexplained. The V and J calls and clone size come from that table; D and trimming were worked out from the DNA. This sample gives 55,000 to 75,000 clones in total; roughly 81% of them show up just once. The ten biggest clones cover around a sixth of the sample.

For this clone: The specificity of this receptor is unknown. No much larger clone exists at a distance of one base, and base qualities are not known.

This clonotype originated in a man at least 80 years old with acute or convalescent COVID-19. The chain is assembled from TRBV19 and TRBJ2-5, with TRBD1 perhaps the D gene, on 6 matching bases. Material for sequencing was peripheral blood. The nucleotides are TGTGCCAGTAGGCCGAATGGGGGCAAGACCCAGTACTTC. Its coded protein is CASRPNGGKTQYF.